This T cell receptor beta chain was observed in a study of T cells after yellow fever vaccination. For this clonotype: Its specificity is not known. One end of the junction fails to match germline, which may point to a read error.

This CDR3 comprises 13 residues. Germline CDR1 and CDR2: DFQATT and SNEGSKA (reference sequence). General study findings and limits: Post-booster repertoires again held most primary-vaccination clones (96% CD4, roughly 88% CD8).

Using its own MiXCR run on the 5' RACE reads, TCRdb lists one record per CDR3 protein. The sample includes 150,000 to 200,000 distinct CDR3 sequences, approximately 10% seen only once; the top ten take 35% to 40%. The chain is built from TRBV20-1 and TRBJ2-5; D possibly corresponds to TRBD1 (6 bases). This sample comprised CD8+ T cells sorted from PBMCs, obtained 15 days after the yellow fever booster vaccination. The TCR comes from a man between 18 and 35 years old who received the YFV17D yellow fever vaccine. For the CDR3, the DNA is TGCAGCGCTAGGGGGTTGGGCCTGGGGACCCAGTACTTC. Translation: CSARGLGLGTQYF.